This T cell receptor beta chain stems from a study of CD8 T cells in ankylosing spondylitis (dated by TCRdb to 2016 to 2017). Describing the broader study: To find TCR variants linked to disease, the study profiled T cell receptor beta repertoires in ankylosing spondylitis patients and healthy donors. Peripheral blood samples were taken, and synovial fluid was additionally collected from ankylosing spondylitis patients. The full study cohort comprised around 23 ankylosing spondylitis patients and about a hundred healthy donors. The study at large found these results: Blood from ankylosing spondylitis patients appeared to be characterized by a TCR beta motif made up of several highly homologous amino acid variants. Some of the motif variants had been reported before in the synovial fluid and blood of reactive arthritis patients, a finding that suggests common disease-initiation mechanisms. The disease-linked clones showed a CD8+ phenotype and occurred at relatively low frequencies in peripheral blood. Significant enrichment of the disease-linked clones was reported in matched synovial fluid samples from ankylosing spondylitis patients.

Instrument on record: Illumina HiSeq 2500. Quantitative 5'-RACE with molecular barcodes was used to prepare TCR beta libraries. The original pipeline was this. To identify disease-linked TCR variants, a new computational method was used, one built on a probabilistic model of VDJ rearrangement. TCRdb reprocessing: public reads trimmed at Q25 with fastp, clones called with MiXCR, in-frame beta chains kept. A single entry per CDR3 protein holds the most common genes and DNA from its merged rows. It is TCRdb's table, rather than the study itself, that gives the V and J calls and clone size. Across this sample there are approximately 150,000 distinct CDR3 sequences, with around 9.6% seen only once. In total, the top ten clones hold roughly 16% of the sample. Its CDR3 holds 13 amino acids, cysteine through phenylalanine. CDR3 DNA only is kept here, 39 bases in frame from base 1. For CDR1 and CDR2, the germline V gene lists SQVTM and ANQGSEA.

This clonotype came up many times. Its antigen is not yet known. Within one base of it there is no much larger clone, and no base qualities were kept. The chain joins TRBV29-1 to TRBJ2-2; TRBD2 is perhaps the D gene, given 5 matching bases. The receptor was derived from a female donor with ankylosing spondylitis or in good health (not recorded which). Sequencing was performed on blood, either unsorted or a sorted T cell fraction (not recorded which). The CDR3 amino acid sequence is: CSARGVLTGELFF. Here is the DNA: TGCTCCGCCCGGGGAGTCCTCACCGGGGAGCTGTTTTTT.